This TCR beta chain was captured in a study of cytomegalovirus exposure and HLA in healthy donors. Study in general: The 90 to 150 validation repertoires used the same platform as the 600 to 750 first-cohort repertoires (as reported by a later analysis). Whole-study findings and limits: CMV antigen specificity of a few CMV-associated chains was confirmed in vitro.

Trimming pared 7 bases from V and 0 bases from J, leaving 13 bases between. CDR1 and CDR2 (germline): MDHEN, SYDVKM. The CDR3 extends over 15 amino acids. TCRdb keeps only in-frame clones here, not all; method: immunoSEQ multiplex PCR. The sample yields under 200,000 clones, about 86% seen once. This clone was observed a handful of times. The antigen is undetermined. The chain carries TRBV28 and TRBJ1-5; D gene unclear. This clonotype was sampled from a woman younger than 45 in good health and CMV-seronegative. Specimen: PBMCs. The CDR3: CASNPWPISNQPQHF. As DNA, the CDR3 is TGTGCCAGCAATCCCTGGCCCATTAGCAATCAGCCCCAGCATTTT.